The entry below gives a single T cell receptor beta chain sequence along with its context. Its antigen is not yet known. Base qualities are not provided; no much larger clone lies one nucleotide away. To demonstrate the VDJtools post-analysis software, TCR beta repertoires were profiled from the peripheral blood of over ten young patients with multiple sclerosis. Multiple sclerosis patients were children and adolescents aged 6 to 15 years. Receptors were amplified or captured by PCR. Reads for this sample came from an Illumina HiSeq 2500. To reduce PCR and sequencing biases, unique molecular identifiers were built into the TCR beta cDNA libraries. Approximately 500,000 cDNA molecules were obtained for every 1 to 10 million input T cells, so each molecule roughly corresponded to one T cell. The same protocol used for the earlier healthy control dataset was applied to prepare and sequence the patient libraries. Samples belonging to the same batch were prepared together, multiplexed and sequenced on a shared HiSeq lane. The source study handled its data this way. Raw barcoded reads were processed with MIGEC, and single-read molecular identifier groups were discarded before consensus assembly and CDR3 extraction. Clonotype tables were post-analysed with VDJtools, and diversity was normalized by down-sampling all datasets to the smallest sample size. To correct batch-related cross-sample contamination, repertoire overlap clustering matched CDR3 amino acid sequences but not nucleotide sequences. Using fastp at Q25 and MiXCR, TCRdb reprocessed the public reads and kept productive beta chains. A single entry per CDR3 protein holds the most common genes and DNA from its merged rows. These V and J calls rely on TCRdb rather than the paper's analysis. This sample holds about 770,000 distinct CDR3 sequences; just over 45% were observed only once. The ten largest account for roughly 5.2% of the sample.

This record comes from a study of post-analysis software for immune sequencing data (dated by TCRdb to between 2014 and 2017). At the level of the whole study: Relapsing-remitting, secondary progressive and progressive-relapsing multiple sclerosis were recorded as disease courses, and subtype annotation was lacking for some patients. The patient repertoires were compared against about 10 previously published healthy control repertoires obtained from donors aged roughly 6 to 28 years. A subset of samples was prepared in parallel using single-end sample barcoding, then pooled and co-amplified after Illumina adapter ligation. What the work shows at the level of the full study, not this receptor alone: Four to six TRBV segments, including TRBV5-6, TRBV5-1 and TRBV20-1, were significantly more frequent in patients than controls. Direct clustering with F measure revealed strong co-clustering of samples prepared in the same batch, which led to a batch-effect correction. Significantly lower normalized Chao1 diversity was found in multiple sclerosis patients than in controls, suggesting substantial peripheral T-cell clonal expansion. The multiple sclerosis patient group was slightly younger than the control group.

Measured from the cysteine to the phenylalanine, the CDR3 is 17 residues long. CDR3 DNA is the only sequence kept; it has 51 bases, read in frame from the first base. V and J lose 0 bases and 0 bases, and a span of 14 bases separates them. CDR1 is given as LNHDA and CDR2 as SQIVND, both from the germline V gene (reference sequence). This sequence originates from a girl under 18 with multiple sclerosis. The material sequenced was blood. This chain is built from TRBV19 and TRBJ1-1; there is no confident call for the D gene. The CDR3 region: CASSIDVSRGMNTEAFF. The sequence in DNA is TGTGCCAGTAGTATAGATGTATCCAGAGGAATGAACACTGAAGCTTTCTTT.